A selection of T cell receptor beta chains follows, all from one sample in a study of T cell changes during pregnancy in multiple sclerosis. Libraries were prepared by immunoSEQ multiplex PCR; TCRdb keeps only in-frame clonotypes and omits some of them. The sample lists under 75,000 clones; around 90% were seen once. The sample here was peripheral blood, taken in the third trimester of pregnancy. The receptors come from a female donor in good health, enrolled as a control in a pregnancy study. Each CDR3 is given with its conserved first and last residue. A D gene is named only where the DNA matches it firmly. The size entry is marked missing in some rows and otherwise reads once, few, many or a size class.

abundance: .
v_gene: TRBV29-1
d_gene: TRBD2
j_gene: TRBJ2-1
CDR3nt: TGCAGCGTTAGGGCGGGAGGACGCGATGAGCAGTTCTTC
CDR3aa: CSVRAGGRDEQFF

abundance: .
v_gene: TRBV28
d_gene: TRBD1
j_gene: TRBJ1-5
CDR3nt: TGTGCCAGCAGTTTTAATCTGGGACAGGCGGTCTTAAATCAGCCCCAGCATTTT
CDR3aa: CASSFNLGQAVLNQPQHF

abundance: few
v_gene: TRBV9
d_gene: TRBD2
j_gene: TRBJ2-1
CDR3nt: TGTGCCAGCAGCGTAGCCGGGGGGGGAAGCGTCTACAATGAGCAGTTCTTC
CDR3aa: CASSVAGGGSVYNEQFF

abundance: .
v_gene: TRBV28
d_gene: TRBD2
j_gene: TRBJ2-1
CDR3nt: TGTGCCAGCAGCTCAAGCGGGAGCTCCTACAATGAGCAGTTCTTC
CDR3aa: CASSSSGSSYNEQFF

abundance: .
v_gene: TRBV29-1
d_gene: TRBD1
j_gene: TRBJ1-2
CDR3nt: TGCAGCGTCGAGGGACAGGGGGCGAATTATGGCTACACCTTC
CDR3aa: CSVEGQGANYGYTF

abundance: .
v_gene: TRBV7-2
d_gene: TRBD1
j_gene: TRBJ2-7
CDR3nt: TGTGCCAGCAGCAACACAGGGGCCTACGAGCAGTACTTC
CDR3aa: CASSNTGAYEQYF

abundance: .
v_gene: TRBV5-6
d_gene: TRBD1
j_gene: TRBJ2-1
CDR3nt: TGTGCCAGCAGCTATCTGCTAAGTAGGACAGGGGGCATACCGGTCCAGTTCTTC
CDR3aa: CASSYLLSRTGGIPVQFF

abundance: .
v_gene: TRBV9
d_gene: TRBD2
j_gene: TRBJ2-7
CDR3nt: TGTGCCAGCAGCGAAGCTTCGACTAGCGGCCCCTACGAGCAGTACTTC
CDR3aa: CASSEASTSGPYEQYF

abundance: .
v_gene: TRBV29-1
d_gene: TRBD1
j_gene: TRBJ2-5
CDR3nt: TGCAGCGCCGTTACAGGGGGTGTCGGGGAGACCCAGTACTTC
CDR3aa: CSAVTGGVGETQYF

abundance: .
v_gene: TRBV5-4
d_gene: .
j_gene: TRBJ1-2
CDR3nt: TGTGCCAGCAGCTTGGGTGGGACAAACTATGGCTACACCTTC
CDR3aa: CASSLGGTNYGYTF

abundance: .
v_gene: TRBV11-3
d_gene: TRBD1
j_gene: TRBJ1-2
CDR3nt: TGTGCCAGCAGCTTAGAGGCCGGACAGGGAGCTGGCGGCTACACCTTC
CDR3aa: CASSLEAGQGAGGYTF

abundance: .
v_gene: TRBV19
d_gene: TRBD1
j_gene: TRBJ1-1
CDR3nt: TGTGCCAGTAGTCACGGACAGGGAGCAACTGAAGCTTTCTTT
CDR3aa: CASSHGQGATEAFF

abundance: .
v_gene: TRBV7-8
d_gene: TRBD2
j_gene: TRBJ2-7
CDR3nt: TGTGCCAGCAGCTTAGGGGGACTAGCGGCCTACGAGCAGTACTTC
CDR3aa: CASSLGGLAAYEQYF

abundance: .
v_gene: TRBV11-1
d_gene: TRBD1
j_gene: TRBJ2-7
CDR3nt: TGTGCCAGCAGCACAGCTCTGACAGGGGGCATCTACTTC
CDR3aa: CASSTALTGGIYF

abundance: .
v_gene: TRBV6-5
d_gene: .
j_gene: TRBJ2-5
CDR3nt: TGTGCCAGCAGCCCGCCAGGGTTGACCCAGTACTTC
CDR3aa: CASSPPGLTQYF

abundance: .
v_gene: TRBV7-2
d_gene: TRBD2
j_gene: TRBJ2-2
CDR3nt: TGTGCCAGCAGCTTAGGCCTAGCGGAAGCGAACACCGGGGAGCTGTTTTTT
CDR3aa: CASSLGLAEANTGELFF

abundance: .
v_gene: TRBV19
d_gene: .
j_gene: TRBJ2-3
CDR3nt: TGTGCCAGTAGTATTCTTGGCGGGGGCTGGACAGATACGCAGTATTTT
CDR3aa: CASSILGGGWTDTQYF

abundance: .
v_gene: TRBV7-6
d_gene: .
j_gene: TRBJ2-5
CDR3nt: TGTGCCAGCAGCTTGAATACGGAGGCCCAGTACTTC
CDR3aa: CASSLNTEAQYF

abundance: .
v_gene: TRBV6-5
d_gene: .
j_gene: TRBJ1-1
CDR3nt: TGTGCCAGCAGTCGTACAGGGATTGAAGCTTTCTTT
CDR3aa: CASSRTGIEAFF

abundance: once
v_gene: TRBV6-1
d_gene: .
j_gene: TRBJ2-2
CDR3nt: TGTGCCAGCAGTCACAGGGAGGGGGAGCTGTTTTTT
CDR3aa: CASSHREGELFF

abundance: .
v_gene: TRBV7-2
d_gene: TRBD2
j_gene: TRBJ2-5
CDR3nt: TGTGCCAGCAGCCTACAGCGGGGGAGCCAAGAGACCCAGTACTTC
CDR3aa: CASSLQRGSQETQYF

abundance: many
v_gene: TRBV7-9
d_gene: .
j_gene: TRBJ1-2
CDR3nt: TGTGCCAGCAGCTTAGATAGCGGGGCAGGCTACTATGGCTACACCTTC
CDR3aa: CASSLDSGAGYYGYTF

abundance: once
v_gene: TRBV9
d_gene: .
j_gene: TRBJ2-1
CDR3nt: TGTGCCAGCACTAAACGACTAGAGTTTGGTGAGCAGTTCTTC
CDR3aa: CASTKRLEFGEQFF

abundance: .
v_gene: TRBV30
d_gene: .
j_gene: TRBJ1-2
CDR3nt: TGTGCCTGGAGTGGGACAGCCTATGGCTACACCTTC
CDR3aa: CAWSGTAYGYTF

abundance: .
v_gene: TRBV18
d_gene: .
j_gene: TRBJ2-7
CDR3nt: TGTGCCAGCTCACCACCCTCAGCGTACGAGCAGTACTTC
CDR3aa: CASSPPSAYEQYF

abundance: .
v_gene: TRBV6-1
d_gene: TRBD2
j_gene: TRBJ2-2
CDR3nt: TGTGCCAGCAGTGACTGGACTAGCGTGAACACCGGGGAGCTGTTTTTT
CDR3aa: CASSDWTSVNTGELFF

abundance: .
v_gene: TRBV7-9
d_gene: TRBD1
j_gene: TRBJ2-1
CDR3nt: TGTGCCAGCAGCTTGGGGACAGGGGGCGGGAATGAGCAGTTCTTC
CDR3aa: CASSLGTGGGNEQFF

abundance: .
v_gene: TRBV6-1
d_gene: TRBD2
j_gene: TRBJ2-1
CDR3nt: TGTGCCAGCAGCATGACTAGCCTAGGACACAATGAGCAGTTCTTC
CDR3aa: CASSMTSLGHNEQFF

abundance: .
v_gene: TRBV7-2
d_gene: .
j_gene: TRBJ2-1
CDR3nt: TGTGCCAGCAGCTCCGGGGGGCGCGGGGGAGGGAATGAGCAGTTCTTC
CDR3aa: CASSSGGRGGGNEQFF

abundance: few
v_gene: TRBV6-6
d_gene: .
j_gene: TRBJ1-2
CDR3nt: TGTGCCAGCAATCCCGGGACACCCGGGAGGTATGGCTACACCTTC
CDR3aa: CASNPGTPGRYGYTF

abundance: .
v_gene: TRBV28
d_gene: TRBD1
j_gene: TRBJ2-7
CDR3nt: TGTGCCAGCAGTCTTTCCCTCCTCGGGACAGGCTTCTACGAGCAGTACTTC
CDR3aa: CASSLSLLGTGFYEQYF

abundance: .
v_gene: TRBV5-1
d_gene: TRBD2
j_gene: TRBJ2-5
CDR3nt: TGCGCCAGCAGCTCGCGGGGACTAGCGGGGGGTGAGACCCAGTACTTC
CDR3aa: CASSSRGLAGGETQYF

abundance: .
v_gene: TRBV9
d_gene: TRBD1
j_gene: TRBJ2-3
CDR3nt: TGTGCCAGCTCACAGGGGAGCACAGATACGCAGTATTTT
CDR3aa: CASSQGSTDTQYF

abundance: once
v_gene: TRBV10-3
d_gene: .
j_gene: TRBJ2-1
CDR3nt: TGTGCCATCGGCTCGGCGGGCTACAATGAGCAGTTCTTC
CDR3aa: CAIGSAGYNEQFF

abundance: few
v_gene: TRBV4-1
d_gene: TRBD1
j_gene: TRBJ1-2
CDR3nt: TGCGCCAGCAGCCCCGGGACAGCTGAACTCCACTATGGCTACACCTTC
CDR3aa: CASSPGTAELHYGYTF

abundance: .
v_gene: TRBV5-6
d_gene: TRBD1
j_gene: TRBJ1-2
CDR3nt: TGTGCCAGCAGTGGACAGGGGGCACCTCGCGGCTACACCTTC
CDR3aa: CASSGQGAPRGYTF

abundance: few
v_gene: TRBV14
d_gene: TRBD1
j_gene: TRBJ1-1
CDR3nt: TGTGCCAGCCAGACAGGGAGGTACACTGAAGCTTTCTTT
CDR3aa: CASQTGRYTEAFF

abundance: .
v_gene: TRBV5-6
d_gene: .
j_gene: TRBJ2-2
CDR3nt: TGTGCCAGCAGCCGGGGTACCGGAACCGGGGAGCTGTTTTTT
CDR3aa: CASSRGTGTGELFF

abundance: .
v_gene: TRBV7-9
d_gene: .
j_gene: TRBJ2-7
CDR3nt: TGTGCCAGCAGCTTGACAGGGAGGATCTACGAGCAGTACTTC
CDR3aa: CASSLTGRIYEQYF

abundance: .
v_gene: TRBV4-2
d_gene: .
j_gene: TRBJ1-1
CDR3nt: TGTGCCAGCAACCCACTGGGGCTGAACACTGAAGCTTTCTTT
CDR3aa: CASNPLGLNTEAFF

abundance: .
v_gene: TRBV18
d_gene: TRBD1
j_gene: TRBJ2-7
CDR3nt: TGTGCCAGCTCACCTCTCGGGACAGCTAACTACGAGCAGTACTTC
CDR3aa: CASSPLGTANYEQYF

abundance: .
v_gene: TRBV7-2
d_gene: .
j_gene: TRBJ1-5
CDR3nt: TGTGCCAGCAGCTGGGCCAAAGGGCCCCAGCATTTT
CDR3aa: CASSWAKGPQHF

abundance: .
v_gene: TRBV6-1
d_gene: TRBD1
j_gene: TRBJ2-7
CDR3nt: TGTGCCAGCAGGGACAGGGGGTACGAGCAGTACTTC
CDR3aa: CASRDRGYEQYF

abundance: .
v_gene: TRBV7-3
d_gene: .
j_gene: TRBJ2-2
CDR3nt: TGTGCCAGCAGCCCGTCCTTAGATACCGGGGAGCTGTTTTTT
CDR3aa: CASSPSLDTGELFF

abundance: .
v_gene: TRBV5-8
d_gene: .
j_gene: TRBJ1-6
CDR3nt: TGTGCCAGCAGCTTGAGGGGCGGTCCGTCACCCCTCCACTTT
CDR3aa: CASSLRGGPSPLHF

abundance: .
v_gene: TRBV9
d_gene: .
j_gene: TRBJ1-4
CDR3nt: TGTGCCAGCAGCGTAGGACCGGCAGGGGTGAAACTGTTTTTT
CDR3aa: CASSVGPAGVKLFF

abundance: .
v_gene: TRBV19
d_gene: .
j_gene: TRBJ2-1
CDR3nt: TGTGCCAGTAGTATAGGGTCCGGTCTAACGACCTACAATGAGCAGTTCTTC
CDR3aa: CASSIGSGLTTYNEQFF

abundance: .
v_gene: TRBV7-2
d_gene: .
j_gene: TRBJ2-7
CDR3nt: TGTGCCAGCAGCTTAGCATATGGAAGCGGGGAGCAGTACTTC
CDR3aa: CASSLAYGSGEQYF

abundance: .
v_gene: TRBV2
d_gene: .
j_gene: TRBJ1-5
CDR3nt: TGTGCCAGCAGTGAATATAGGACAGACAATCAGCCCCAGCATTTT
CDR3aa: CASSEYRTDNQPQHF

abundance: .
v_gene: TRBV6-6
d_gene: .
j_gene: TRBJ1-2
CDR3nt: TGTGCCAGCAGTTACGTGAACGGCTATGGCTACACCTTC
CDR3aa: CASSYVNGYGYTF

abundance: .
v_gene: TRBV6-5
d_gene: .
j_gene: TRBJ1-1
CDR3nt: TGTGCCAGCAGTTTGAACAGGGATCTGAACACTGAAGCTTTCTTT
CDR3aa: CASSLNRDLNTEAFF

abundance: .
v_gene: TRBV27
d_gene: TRBD2
j_gene: TRBJ2-2
CDR3nt: TGTGCCAGCAGTTTATCCTCCCTACCTACTAGCGGGAGAGGAACCGGGGAGCTGTTTTTT
CDR3aa: CASSLSSLPTSGRGTGELFF

abundance: .
v_gene: TRBV14
d_gene: TRBD1
j_gene: TRBJ1-4
CDR3nt: TGTGCCAGCAGCCAGCTCGGACAGGACTGGGAAAAACTGTTTTTT
CDR3aa: CASSQLGQDWEKLFF

abundance: .
v_gene: TRBV6-6
d_gene: TRBD1
j_gene: TRBJ2-1
CDR3nt: TGTGCCAGCAGCCACGGGGACAGGGGATACAATGAGCAGTTCTTC
CDR3aa: CASSHGDRGYNEQFF

abundance: .
v_gene: TRBV7-9
d_gene: .
j_gene: TRBJ1-4
CDR3nt: TGTGCCAGCAGCTTAGGAGGTGGAGGGGAAAGGAAACTGTTTTTT
CDR3aa: CASSLGGGGERKLFF